This T cell receptor beta chain derives from a study of response to subunit inactivated influenza vaccine. Overall study findings and caveats: That few new T cells are recruited by each seasonal influenza vaccination was the authors' suggestion.

This clonotype was recorded a few times. The antigen is not known. TCRdb ran MiXCR on the RT-PCR reads and lists one entry per CDR3 protein. The table lists roughly 190,000 distinct CDR3 sequences, approximately 14% of them singletons. Trimming removed 2 bases from V and 0 bases from J, with 18 bases in between. Germline V gene data show CDR1 as MNHEY and CDR2 as SVGAGI. This CDR3 contains 18 residues. The V and J genes are TRBV6-5 and TRBJ2-3; D may be TRBD1 or TRBD2 (5 bases each). The specimen was CD8+ T cells sorted from PBMCs, collected about 5 days after vaccination. The TCR originated in a man aged 50 or older who received an inactivated influenza vaccine. The CDR3 spells CASSYPPWDRSSTDTQYF. CDR3 coding DNA: TGTGCCAGCAGTTACCCTCCTTGGGACCGTTCTAGCACAGATACGCAGTATTTT.